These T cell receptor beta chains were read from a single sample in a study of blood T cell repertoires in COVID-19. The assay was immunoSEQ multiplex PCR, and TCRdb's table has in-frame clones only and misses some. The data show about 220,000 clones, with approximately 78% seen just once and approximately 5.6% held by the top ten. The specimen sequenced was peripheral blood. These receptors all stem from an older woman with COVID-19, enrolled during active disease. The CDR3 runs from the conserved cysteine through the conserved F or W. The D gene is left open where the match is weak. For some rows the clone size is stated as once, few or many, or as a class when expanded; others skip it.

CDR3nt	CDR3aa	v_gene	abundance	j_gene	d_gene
TGTGCCAGCAGCCAAAGCGGGACAGGGTCCTACGAGCAGTACTTC	CASSQSGTGSYEQYF	TRBV3-1/TRBV3-2	few	TRBJ2-7	TRBD1
TGCGCCAGCAGCTCACTAGCGGGAGGATACGAGCAGTACTTC	CASSSLAGGYEQYF	TRBV5-1	-	TRBJ2-7	TRBD2
TGTGCCACCAGCGTACTGGGGACTAGCGGGAGACCGGGTGAGCAGTTCTTC	CATSVLGTSGRPGEQFF	TRBV15	-	TRBJ2-1	TRBD2
TGTGCCAGCAGCTTAGGACAGGGGCTCACAGATACGCAGTATTTT	CASSLGQGLTDTQYF	TRBV7-2	-	TRBJ2-3	TRBD1
TGCAGCGTTGATATAAAGACAGGGGGCTCGACCACCGGGGAGCTGTTTTTT	CSVDIKTGGSTTGELFF	TRBV29-1	-	TRBJ2-2	TRBD1
TGCAGCGTTGTGAATGGGGGACAGGGGTGGTACTATGGCTACACCTTC	CSVVNGGQGWYYGYTF	TRBV29-1	-	TRBJ1-2	TRBD1
TGTGCCAGTAGTCCCCGGGACAGGGGGCTTGATGAGCAGTTCTTC	CASSPRDRGLDEQFF	TRBV19	once	TRBJ2-1	TRBD1
TGTGCCAGCAGCTTAACGGGACAGGGGGCGGTGAATGAGCAGTTCTTC	CASSLTGQGAVNEQFF	TRBV7-2	-	TRBJ2-1	TRBD1
TGTGCCAGCAGCCCAAGACAGGGTGGAGGCACTGAAGCTTTCTTT	CASSPRQGGGTEAFF	TRBV7-9	-	TRBJ1-1	TRBD1
TGTGCCAGCAGCATCACAGGGGCAGCTCCATACAATGAGCAGTTCTTC	CASSITGAAPYNEQFF	TRBV13	few	TRBJ2-1	TRBD1
TGTGCCGCCGGACAGGGGGCAGGACAGCCCCAGCATTTT	CAAGQGAGQPQHF	TRBV10-3	-	TRBJ1-5	TRBD1
TGTGCCAGTAGTCGAAGGAGGGAGCCCCAGCATTTT	CASSRRREPQHF	TRBV19	few	TRBJ1-5	-
TGTGCCAGCAGCTTGGATGGCCAGAGGCAGCCCCAGCATTTT	CASSLDGQRQPQHF	TRBV5-5	-	TRBJ1-5	-
TGTGCCAGCAGCTTATTGCTAGTTGGCTACGAGCAGTACTTC	CASSLLLVGYEQYF	TRBV7-6	few	TRBJ2-7	-
TGTGCCACCTACAACGGGGCAGGGGCCTACAATGAGCAGTTCTTC	CATYNGAGAYNEQFF	TRBV28	once	TRBJ2-1	-
TGTGCCAGCAGCTTGAGAGGTCGAGGACAGGGAGGATCACCCCTCCACTTT	CASSLRGRGQGGSPLHF	TRBV5-4	-	TRBJ1-6	TRBD1
TGTGCCAGCAGCACACGGACTAGCGGGGTCAATGAGCAGTTCTTC	CASSTRTSGVNEQFF	TRBV6-2/TRBV6-3	-	TRBJ2-1	TRBD2
TGTGCCAGCAGCCAGACAGGGGTCGAGCAGTACTTC	CASSQTGVEQYF	TRBV3-1/TRBV3-2	-	TRBJ2-7	TRBD1
TGTGCCAGCAGTTTTAGGAGGGGGCGTATCGATGAGCAGTTCTTC	CASSFRRGRIDEQFF	TRBV27	few	TRBJ2-1	-
TGTGCCAGCAGCCAAGGGAGATTTGAAGCTTTCTTT	CASSQGRFEAFF	TRBV3-1/TRBV3-2	-	TRBJ1-1	-
TGTGCCAGCAGCCCCCGGACAGGGGGCGAGGGCTACACCTTC	CASSPRTGGEGYTF	TRBV14	-	TRBJ1-2	TRBD1
TGTGCCACCAGCAGAGGACGGGATAATTCACCCCTCCACTTT	CATSRGRDNSPLHF	TRBV15	-	TRBJ1-6	-
TGCAGCACCCCCTCGGCAGGGAACACTGAAGCTTTCTTT	CSTPSAGNTEAFF	TRBV29-1	-	TRBJ1-1	-
TGTGCCAGCAGGAATACAGGGCTCACTAATGAAAAACTGTTTTTT	CASRNTGLTNEKLFF	TRBV6-5	-	TRBJ1-4	-
TGTGCCAGCAGGTGGACAGCAGAAAAACTGTTTTTT	CASRWTAEKLFF	TRBV28	-	TRBJ1-4	-
TGTGCCAGCATCCCGGGAGGGGAAGCCAAAAACATTCAGTACTTC	CASIPGGEAKNIQYF	TRBV28	-	TRBJ2-4	TRBD2
TGTGCCAGCAGTGATCTAGCGGGAGGGCCGACAGATACGCAGTATTTT	CASSDLAGGPTDTQYF	TRBV2	once	TRBJ2-3	TRBD2
TGTGCCAGCAGTTACTCAGCATCTAATTCACCCCTCCACTTT	CASSYSASNSPLHF	TRBV6-2/TRBV6-3	-	TRBJ1-6	-
TGTGCCAGCAGTTCCCCCTCGGGACACTTTAACTATGGCTACACCTTC	CASSSPSGHFNYGYTF	TRBV28	once	TRBJ1-2	-
TGTGCCAGCAGCGACGAGGGCAATCAGCCCCAGCATTTT	CASSDEGNQPQHF	TRBV7-9	once	TRBJ1-5	-
TGTGCCAGCAGCCAAGGGGGGCTTGGATACACTGAAGCTTTCTTT	CASSQGGLGYTEAFF	TRBV14	once	TRBJ1-1	-
TGTGCCAGCAGTTACTCAAGCAGGGCCGATTCACCCCTCCACTTT	CASSYSSRADSPLHF	TRBV6-5	few	TRBJ1-6	-
TGTGCCAGCAGGTACCTACCGATGACAGTGAACACTGAAGCTTTCTTT	CASRYLPMTVNTEAFF	TRBV6-2/TRBV6-3	-	TRBJ1-1	-
TGTGCCAGCAGCTTATTTTCAGGATACCAAGAGACCCAGTACTTC	CASSLFSGYQETQYF	TRBV7-9	-	TRBJ2-5	-
TGTGCCAGCACCTACCTTGGAGGGATCGAAAAACTGTTTTTT	CASTYLGGIEKLFF	TRBV2	-	TRBJ1-4	-
TGTGCCAGCAGTTTACAGGGCAATTCACCCCTCCACTTT	CASSLQGNSPLHF	TRBV12-3/TRBV12-4	-	TRBJ1-6	-
TGTGCCAGCAGTTTATTCCCGGACAGGGGGCAGGTCGAGCAGTACTTC	CASSLFPDRGQVEQYF	TRBV28	-	TRBJ2-7	TRBD1
TGTGCCAGTAGTATCCGTGGGAGGGAAACTGGCGATGAGCAGTTCTTC	CASSIRGRETGDEQFF	TRBV19	once	TRBJ2-1	TRBD2
TGTGCCAGCAGCGTTGAACAGGGTGAAAGCTCACCCCTCCACTTT	CASSVEQGESSPLHF	TRBV9	few	TRBJ1-6	-